This paragraph reports one T cell receptor beta chain. The data belong to a study of T cell responses to AZD1222 COVID-19 vaccine. The table came from immunoSEQ multiplex PCR; TCRdb's copy has only in-frame clones and leaves some out. The sample has approximately 150,000 clones; about 90% are singletons. The CDR3 covers 13 residues. CDR1 is SGHTA and CDR2 is FQGNSA in the germline V gene. Sequencing used peripheral blood, obtained on day 0 of AZD1222 vaccination. The chain couples TRBV7-2 to TRBJ1-5, with D uncertain. The source of this sequence is an adult in good health. The CDR3 sequence: CASLGGSNQPQHF. The CDR3 coding sequence is TGTGCAAGCCTGGGTGGAAGCAATCAGCCCCAGCATTTT.